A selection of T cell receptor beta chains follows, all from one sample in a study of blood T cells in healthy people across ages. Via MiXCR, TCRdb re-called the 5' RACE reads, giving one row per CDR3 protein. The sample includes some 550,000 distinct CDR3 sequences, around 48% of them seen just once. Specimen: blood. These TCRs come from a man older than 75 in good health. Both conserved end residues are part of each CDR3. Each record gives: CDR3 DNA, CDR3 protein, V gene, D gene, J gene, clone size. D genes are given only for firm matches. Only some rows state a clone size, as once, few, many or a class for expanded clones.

CDR3nt: TGTGCCAGCAGCTTCGATCCGGGATACGAGCAGTACTTC
CDR3aa: CASSFDPGYEQYF
v_gene: TRBV7-3
d_gene: NA
j_gene: TRBJ2-7
abundance: NA

CDR3nt: TGTGCCAGCAGCCAAGATCGGATGGAAAATTCACCCCTCCACTTT
CDR3aa: CASSQDRMENSPLHF
v_gene: TRBV14
d_gene: NA
j_gene: TRBJ1-6
abundance: few

CDR3nt: TGCGCCAGCAGCCAAACTCAGGAAAACTATGGCTACACCTTC
CDR3aa: CASSQTQENYGYTF
v_gene: TRBV4-1
d_gene: NA
j_gene: TRBJ1-2
abundance: few

CDR3nt: TGTGCCAGCAGTTTCCACCTTAAGGGTGCTGGGGCCAACGTCCTGACTTTC
CDR3aa: CASSFHLKGAGANVLTF
v_gene: TRBV28
d_gene: NA
j_gene: TRBJ2-6
abundance: NA

CDR3nt: TGCAGTGCCAAGACAGGGGCTAACTATGGCTACACCTTC
CDR3aa: CSAKTGANYGYTF
v_gene: TRBV20-1
d_gene: TRBD1
j_gene: TRBJ1-2
abundance: NA

CDR3nt: TGTGCCAGCAGCCTCCCGGGACTAAAGGATGAGCAGTTCTTC
CDR3aa: CASSLPGLKDEQFF
v_gene: TRBV3-1
d_gene: TRBD2
j_gene: TRBJ2-1
abundance: NA

CDR3nt: TGTGCCAGCAGCCCTACAGGGGATGGGGCCAACGTCCTGACTTTC
CDR3aa: CASSPTGDGANVLTF
v_gene: TRBV12-3/TRBV12-4
d_gene: TRBD1
j_gene: TRBJ2-6
abundance: NA

CDR3nt: TGTGCCAGCAGCCCAGGGTTCGGGCAAGAGACCCAGTACTTC
CDR3aa: CASSPGFGQETQYF
v_gene: TRBV7-2
d_gene: NA
j_gene: TRBJ2-5
abundance: few

CDR3nt: TGTGCCAGCAGGCCGGACGGGCTCAATCAGCCCCAGCATTTT
CDR3aa: CASRPDGLNQPQHF
v_gene: TRBV6-2/TRBV6-3
d_gene: NA
j_gene: TRBJ1-5
abundance: NA

CDR3nt: TGCGCCAGCAGCTTTTCTAGCGGGAGGGTCTACAATGAGCAGTTCTTC
CDR3aa: CASSFSSGRVYNEQFF
v_gene: TRBV5-1
d_gene: TRBD2
j_gene: TRBJ2-1
abundance: NA

CDR3nt: TGCAGTGCTAGTCTCCCGGGGTTTGAGGGCTACACCTTC
CDR3aa: CSASLPGFEGYTF
v_gene: TRBV20-1
d_gene: NA
j_gene: TRBJ1-2
abundance: NA

CDR3nt: TGTGCCAGCAGTTTAATGGGGCCGGGAGACGAAACTGGTGGGGCCAACGTCCTGACTTTC
CDR3aa: CASSLMGPGDETGGANVLTF
v_gene: TRBV27
d_gene: NA
j_gene: TRBJ2-6
abundance: NA

CDR3nt: TGCAGTGCTGAAACGGGACTTCCTGGGGAGACCCAGTACTTC
CDR3aa: CSAETGLPGETQYF
v_gene: TRBV20-1
d_gene: NA
j_gene: TRBJ2-5
abundance: few

CDR3nt: TGTGCCAGCAGTGAACAGGGGGGCCGGAGCAATCAGCCCCAGCATTTT
CDR3aa: CASSEQGGRSNQPQHF
v_gene: TRBV2
d_gene: TRBD1
j_gene: TRBJ1-5
abundance: many

CDR3nt: TGTGCCAGCAGCTTTTGGGTGGACTATGGCTACACCTTC
CDR3aa: CASSFWVDYGYTF
v_gene: TRBV7-2
d_gene: NA
j_gene: TRBJ1-2
abundance: few

CDR3nt: TGTGCCTGGAGTGTAATTGGGGATCCCTATGGCTACACCTTC
CDR3aa: CAWSVIGDPYGYTF
v_gene: TRBV30
d_gene: NA
j_gene: TRBJ1-2
abundance: NA

CDR3nt: TGCGCCGGCAGCCAAGCGACTGGGACTAGCACAGATACGCAGTATTTT
CDR3aa: CAGSQATGTSTDTQYF
v_gene: TRBV4-1
d_gene: NA
j_gene: TRBJ2-3
abundance: NA

CDR3nt: TGCAGTGCTAAAACAGGCCAAGGCACAGATACGCAGTATTTT
CDR3aa: CSAKTGQGTDTQYF
v_gene: TRBV20-1
d_gene: NA
j_gene: TRBJ2-3
abundance: NA

CDR3nt: TGCAGTGCTAGGGTTAGCGGGGTCTCCTACGAGCAGTACTTC
CDR3aa: CSARVSGVSYEQYF
v_gene: TRBV20-1
d_gene: TRBD2
j_gene: TRBJ2-7
abundance: once

CDR3nt: TGTGCCAGCCTCCCCGGGGACAGCCGAGGTGGGGGCTACACCTTC
CDR3aa: CASLPGDSRGGGYTF
v_gene: TRBV27
d_gene: TRBD1
j_gene: TRBJ1-2
abundance: NA

CDR3nt: TGTGCCAGCAGTTCCTTTGCACCGTTCAGTGTAGCCAAAAACATTCAGTACTTC
CDR3aa: CASSSFAPFSVAKNIQYF
v_gene: TRBV6-5
d_gene: NA
j_gene: TRBJ2-4
abundance: NA

CDR3nt: TGTGCCAGCATCCTCCTCAGGGGTTTAGTGGATGAGCAGTTCTTC
CDR3aa: CASILLRGLVDEQFF
v_gene: TRBV14
d_gene: NA
j_gene: TRBJ2-1
abundance: NA

CDR3nt: TGCAGTGGCATGACAGGGTCCCTTTACAATGAGCAGTTCTTC
CDR3aa: CSGMTGSLYNEQFF
v_gene: TRBV20-1
d_gene: TRBD1
j_gene: TRBJ2-1
abundance: NA

CDR3nt: TGTGCCAGCAGAAGGCGGGCTGGGGATACGCAGTATTTT
CDR3aa: CASRRRAGDTQYF
v_gene: TRBV21-1
d_gene: NA
j_gene: TRBJ2-3
abundance: few

CDR3nt: TGTGCCAGCAGGCGACCTGGGGTGCGAGGCTACACCTTC
CDR3aa: CASRRPGVRGYTF
v_gene: TRBV12-3/TRBV12-4
d_gene: NA
j_gene: TRBJ1-2
abundance: NA

CDR3nt: TGCGCCAGCGGACTAGCGGGAGCTTTTAATGAGCAGTTCTTC
CDR3aa: CASGLAGAFNEQFF
v_gene: TRBV5-1
d_gene: TRBD2
j_gene: TRBJ2-1
abundance: NA

CDR3nt: TGTGCCAGCAGTGAAAGCCTGGGACAGAAAAACATTCAGTACTTC
CDR3aa: CASSESLGQKNIQYF
v_gene: TRBV6-1
d_gene: TRBD1
j_gene: TRBJ2-4
abundance: NA

CDR3nt: TGCAGCGTTACCTCCAGCTCCTACAATGGGCAGTTCTTC
CDR3aa: CSVTSSSYNGQFF
v_gene: TRBV29-1
d_gene: NA
j_gene: TRBJ2-1
abundance: NA

CDR3nt: TGCGCCAGCAGCTCCGGCAGGGTCTATGGGGCTGAAGCTTTCTTT
CDR3aa: CASSSGRVYGAEAFF
v_gene: TRBV5-1
d_gene: NA
j_gene: TRBJ1-1
abundance: NA

CDR3nt: TGTGCCAGCAGCCTTAGTTCCGGGACCAATCAGCCCCAGCATTTT
CDR3aa: CASSLSSGTNQPQHF
v_gene: TRBV7-2
d_gene: NA
j_gene: TRBJ1-5
abundance: NA

CDR3nt: TGTGCTAGCAGCGACGGGGTGATTAGTGGCACAGATACGCAGTATTTT
CDR3aa: CASSDGVISGTDTQYF
v_gene: TRBV7-7
d_gene: NA
j_gene: TRBJ2-3
abundance: NA

CDR3nt: TGTGCCAGCAGTGCCGCACGCCAGGGGGTCTACGAGCAGTACTTC
CDR3aa: CASSAARQGVYEQYF
v_gene: TRBV6-1
d_gene: TRBD1
j_gene: TRBJ2-7
abundance: few

CDR3nt: TGTGCCAGCAGTTCTCTCAGGGAGGAGCAGTTCTTC
CDR3aa: CASSSLREEQFF
v_gene: TRBV6-5
d_gene: NA
j_gene: TRBJ2-1
abundance: many

CDR3nt: TGTGCCAGCAGTCTGACAGGACGACTGCTCAGCTACGAGCAGTACTTC
CDR3aa: CASSLTGRLLSYEQYF
v_gene: TRBV27
d_gene: NA
j_gene: TRBJ2-7
abundance: few

CDR3nt: TGTGCCAGCAGTACGACTTTTACTAGCACAGATACGCAGTATTTT
CDR3aa: CASSTTFTSTDTQYF
v_gene: TRBV2
d_gene: NA
j_gene: TRBJ2-3
abundance: few

CDR3nt: TGCAGCGTAACAACTAGCTCGGTTTACGAGCAGTACTTC
CDR3aa: CSVTTSSVYEQYF
v_gene: TRBV29-1
d_gene: NA
j_gene: TRBJ2-7
abundance: NA

CDR3nt: TGTGCCAGCAGCTTAGGACAGGGATGGTCGCAGTATTTT
CDR3aa: CASSLGQGWSQYF
v_gene: TRBV7-9
d_gene: TRBD1
j_gene: TRBJ2-3
abundance: few

CDR3nt: TGCAGTGCTAGAGTCTCGGGAGGGCGGAATGAGCAGTTCTTC
CDR3aa: CSARVSGGRNEQFF
v_gene: TRBV20-1
d_gene: TRBD2
j_gene: TRBJ2-1
abundance: few

CDR3nt: TGTGCCAGCAGCTTAGGACAGGGGTTTTACATTCAGTACTTC
CDR3aa: CASSLGQGFYIQYF
v_gene: TRBV7-9
d_gene: TRBD1
j_gene: TRBJ2-4
abundance: few

CDR3nt: TGTGCCAGCAGCTTCGTACTAGCAACAGATACGCAGTATTTT
CDR3aa: CASSFVLATDTQYF
v_gene: TRBV7-2
d_gene: NA
j_gene: TRBJ2-3
abundance: NA

CDR3nt: TGTGCCAGCAGTGGGAACAGGGGCTCCTACGAGCAGTACTTC
CDR3aa: CASSGNRGSYEQYF
v_gene: TRBV27
d_gene: TRBD1
j_gene: TRBJ2-7
abundance: NA

CDR3nt: TGCGCCAGCAGCATCGGGAGCGAGCAGTACTTC
CDR3aa: CASSIGSEQYF
v_gene: TRBV5-1
d_gene: NA
j_gene: TRBJ2-7
abundance: once

CDR3nt: TGTGCCAGCAGCCCTACTCCCGGAACCCAAGAGACCCAGTACTTC
CDR3aa: CASSPTPGTQETQYF
v_gene: TRBV7-9
d_gene: NA
j_gene: TRBJ2-5
abundance: NA